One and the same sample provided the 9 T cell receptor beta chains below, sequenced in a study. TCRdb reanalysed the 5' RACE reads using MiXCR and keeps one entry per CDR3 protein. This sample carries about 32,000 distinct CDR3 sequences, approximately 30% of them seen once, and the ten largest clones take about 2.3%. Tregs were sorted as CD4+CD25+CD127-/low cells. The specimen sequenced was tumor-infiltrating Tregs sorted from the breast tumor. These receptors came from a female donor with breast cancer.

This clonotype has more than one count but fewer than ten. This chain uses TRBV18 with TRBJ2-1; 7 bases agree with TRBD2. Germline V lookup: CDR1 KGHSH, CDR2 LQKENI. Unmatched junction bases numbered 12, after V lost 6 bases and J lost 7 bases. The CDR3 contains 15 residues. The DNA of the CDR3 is TGTGCCAGCTCTCTTCAGGGAGGGCTTTGGAATGAGCAGTTCTTC. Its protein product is CASSLQGGLWNEQFF.

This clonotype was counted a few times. The CDR3 protein is CASSLAGQPNTEAFF. CDR3 in DNA: TGCGCCAGCAGCTTGGCGGGACAGCCGAACACTGAAGCTTTCTTT. V gene TRBV5-1 combines with J gene TRBJ1-1; TRBD1 matches at 7 bases. The trim removed 0 bases at V and 1 base at J, leaving 3 bases unmatched. The length of the CDR3 is 15 residues. CDR1 is SGHRS and CDR2 is YFSETQ in the germline V gene.

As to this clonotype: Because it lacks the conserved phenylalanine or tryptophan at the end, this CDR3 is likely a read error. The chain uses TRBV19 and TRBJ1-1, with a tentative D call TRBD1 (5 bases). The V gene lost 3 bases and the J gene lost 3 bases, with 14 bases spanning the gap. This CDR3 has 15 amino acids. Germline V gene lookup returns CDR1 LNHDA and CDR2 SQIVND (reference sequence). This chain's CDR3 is CASSMEGLGDTEAFL. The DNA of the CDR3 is TGTGCCAGTAGTATGGAGGGCCTGGGGGACACTGAAGCTTTCTTA.

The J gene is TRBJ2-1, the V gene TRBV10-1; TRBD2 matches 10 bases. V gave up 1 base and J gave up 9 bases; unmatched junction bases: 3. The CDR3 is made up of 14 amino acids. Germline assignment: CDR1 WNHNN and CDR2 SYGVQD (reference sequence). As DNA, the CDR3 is TGCGCCAGCAGTGAGTGGACTAGCGGTAGTGAGCAGTTCTTC. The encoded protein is CASSEWTSGSEQFF.

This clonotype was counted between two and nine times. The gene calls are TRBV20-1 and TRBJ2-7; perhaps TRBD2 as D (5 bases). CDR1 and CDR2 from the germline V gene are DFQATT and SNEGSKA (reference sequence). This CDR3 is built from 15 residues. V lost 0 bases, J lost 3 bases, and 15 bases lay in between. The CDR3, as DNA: TGCAGTGCTAGAGATGGAACTAGTCCCATCTACGAGCAGTACTTC. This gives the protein CSARDGTSPIYEQYF.

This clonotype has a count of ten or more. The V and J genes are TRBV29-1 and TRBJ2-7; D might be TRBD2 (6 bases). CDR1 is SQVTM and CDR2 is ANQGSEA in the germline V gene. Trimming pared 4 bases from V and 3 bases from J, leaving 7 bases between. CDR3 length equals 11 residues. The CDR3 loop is CSVATSYEQYF. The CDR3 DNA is TGCAGCGTTGCGACTAGCTACGAGCAGTACTTC.

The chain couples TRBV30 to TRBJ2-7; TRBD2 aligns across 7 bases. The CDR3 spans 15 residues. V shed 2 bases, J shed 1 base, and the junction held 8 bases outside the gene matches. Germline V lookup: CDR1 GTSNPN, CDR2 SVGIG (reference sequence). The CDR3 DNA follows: TGTGCCTGGAGTCCCGGGACTACAACTTCCTACGAGCAGTACTTC. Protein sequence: CAWSPGTTTSYEQYF.

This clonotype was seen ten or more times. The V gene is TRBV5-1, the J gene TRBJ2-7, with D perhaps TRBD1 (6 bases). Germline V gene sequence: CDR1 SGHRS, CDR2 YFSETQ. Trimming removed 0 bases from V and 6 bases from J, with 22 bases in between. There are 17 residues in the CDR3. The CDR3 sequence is CASSLGHRQDLLGEQYF. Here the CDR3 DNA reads TGCGCCAGCAGCTTGGGCCACCGACAGGACCTTTTAGGCGAGCAGTACTTC.

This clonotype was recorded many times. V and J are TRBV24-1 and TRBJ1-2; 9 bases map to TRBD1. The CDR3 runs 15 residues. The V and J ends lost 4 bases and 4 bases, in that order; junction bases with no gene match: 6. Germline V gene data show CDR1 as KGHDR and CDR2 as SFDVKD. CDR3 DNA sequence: TGTGCCACCAGTGACCCGGGACAGGGCGGCTATGGCTACACCTTC. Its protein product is CATSDPGQGGYGYTF.